The clone carrying this TCR beta chain was detected a few times. The antigen remains undetermined. Trimming shortened V by 3 bases and J by 4 bases, and 6 bases separated the two germline ends. The CDR3 has 12 residues. This sample was taken from a study of T-cell memory formation after mild COVID-19. Across the study: TCR clustering was largely donor specific. Study conclusions and caveats: The main location of contracting CD4+ clones was CM and EM, and that of contracting CD8+ clones was EMRA. There was a balanced CD4/CD8 profile in clones contracting day 15 to 85, and later expanders leaned CD4+.

5'RACE with constant-segment primers built TCRalpha and TCRbeta cDNA libraries with UMIs. TCRdb re-derived calls from the 5' RACE reads in MiXCR, one entry per CDR3 protein. The repertoire holds about 290,000 distinct CDR3 sequences, with about 15% as singletons. The J gene is TRBJ2-5, the V gene TRBV12-3 or TRBV12-4; D not certain. The TCR sequence derives from a man aged 18 to 30 who had mild COVID-19 (a few samples of this study predate the infection). Cell type and time point are not known. The sequenced sample was PBMCs or a T cell subset sorted from them (not recorded which). CDR3 amino acids: CASSFRRETQYF. CDR3 sequence (DNA): TGTGCCAGCAGTTTTCGGAGAGAGACCCAGTACTTC.